These 6 T cell receptor beta chains were all obtained from the same sample, sequenced in a study of monozygotic twins with inflammatory bowel disease. TCRdb re-called the 5' RACE reads and catalogs CDR3 proteins one per entry, DNA excluded. The specimen's table records hundreds of thousands of distinct CDR3 sequences. Material: blood. These receptor sequences come from a human donor with ulcerative colitis or Crohn's disease, or a healthy co-twin of an affected twin (not recorded which).

V and J are TRBV7-2 and TRBJ1-1; TCRdb's assignment of TRBD1 cannot be checked, as there is no DNA. Germline V gene lookup returns CDR1 SGHTA and CDR2 FQGNSA. The CDR3 runs to 14 residues. The CDR3 reads CASSFHRAGTEAFF. Based on the CDR3 plus reference TRBV7-2 and TRBJ1-1, the full variable domain is GAGVSQSPSNKVTEKGKDVELRCDPISGHTALYWYRQSLGQGLEFLIYFQGNSAPDKSGLPSDRFSAERTGGSVSTLTIQRTQQEDSAVYLCASSFHRAGTEAFFGQGTRLTVV.

CDR3: CSAILDRDNEQFF. V gene TRBV20-1 combines with J gene TRBJ2-1; TCRdb proposes TRBD1, but this gene call is untestable without DNA. Germline V gives CDR1 DFQATT, CDR2 SNEGSKA (reference sequence). This CDR3 is built from 13 residues.

V is TRBV24-1 and J is TRBJ2-3; TCRdb picks TRBD2, but there is no DNA to check that call. The length of the CDR3 is 14 residues. CDR1 and CDR2 from the germline V gene are KGHDR and SFDVKD. The CDR3 sequence: CATSEGGAQDTQYF.

The chain couples TRBV12-3 or TRBV12-4 to TRBJ2-1. The CDR3 length is 12 residues. The CDR3 loop is CASTSYSSEQFF.

The rearrangement links TRBV7-2 to TRBJ1-1. Germline CDR1 SGHTA, CDR2 FQGNSA. The CDR3 spans 11 residues. CDR3: CASSLEDSAFF.

The chain recombines TRBV12-3 or TRBV12-4 with TRBJ2-1; with no DNA, the TCRdb D assignment of TRBD2 cannot be verified. This CDR3 spans 12 amino acids. CDR3 sequence: CASSLLRDEQFF.